This TCR beta chain was recorded in a study of T cell repertoires in ileal Crohn's disease. CDR1 MNHNY and CDR2 SVGAGI come from the germline V gene (reference sequence). Trimming took 5 bases from V and 6 from J; bases not matched to a gene: 8. The CDR3 is made up of 14 amino acids. For this clone: Other DNA sequences of this sample code for an identical CDR3.

This sample's time point: neoterminal ileum biopsy at postoperative endoscopy, about 6 months after surgery. Here immunoSEQ multiplex PCR was the method, and the copy in TCRdb shows in-frame clones only, minus some. The sample shows some 12,000 clones, 70% to 90% of them seen only once. The rearrangement uses TRBV6-6 and TRBJ2-3, with 7 bases lining up with TRBD1. Material for sequencing was ileal tissue. This clonotype originated in an adult with Crohn's disease. The CDR3: CASSRQGVGDTQYF. The CDR3 DNA reads TGTGCCAGCAGTCGGCAGGGGGTTGGGGATACGCAGTATTTT.